The present T cell receptor (beta chain) was sequenced within a study of cytomegalovirus exposure and HLA in healthy donors (dated by TCRdb to the late 2010s). About the investigation overall: An earlier analysis of some 600 of the donors reported 276 Gb of sequence data and around 120 million unique TCR beta sequences obtained from some 170 million T cells. A separate validation cohort of roughly 130 different subjects was used in addition to the 666-subject first cohort. The T cell repertoires of 700 or so subjects were profiled by immunosequencing and related to cytomegalovirus serostatus. Among over 350 genotyped donors of the cohort, an average of approximately 230,000 unique TCR beta nucleotide sequences were sequenced per donor, around a sixth of them non-productive. Rather than using new phenotypic data, the later analysis identified candidate immune exposures from TCR beta sequences and from how often those sequences occurred across donors. The genetic ancestry cluster associated with self-reported Caucasian donors included 81% of the approximately 430 genotyped donors. A later genetic analysis used genome-wide SNP genotypes for about 55% of the 666 donors, treating that subset as a discovery cohort. The study was designed to test whether signatures of past pathogen exposure could be identified by cataloging public T cell receptors. Donor age, sex, ethnicity and CMV serostatus were compiled together with the repertoire data. A few DR-DQ haplotypes were handled as single units for association and clustering because linkage in the cohort was strong. An early release covering 550 to 700 HLA-typed donors comprised 250 to 350 gigabases of sequencing data and tens of millions of unique TCR sequences. Every repertoire in the discovery cohort had been generated on one and the same sequencing platform. In an earlier analysis of roughly 600 of the donors, high-throughput TCR beta sequencing was used to judge whether each TCR beta V gene segment behaved as functional or pseudogenic. In a later analysis, previously published TCR beta repertoires from about 670 donors were re-analyzed and high-resolution HLA genotyping was added so that TCR occurrence patterns could be studied. HLA typing included class I and class II loci at four-digit resolution. The number of donors typed differed by locus, with about 620-630 for A, B, C, DRB1 and DQB1, approximately 500 for DQA1, nearly 610 for DPA1, and approximately 470 for DPB1. To predict cytomegalovirus infection status, the study combined high-throughput TCR immunosequencing, statistical association of individual TCRs with disease status, and machine learning. Beyond this particular receptor, the publication reports: The authors suggested that the approach could potentially be generalized to other disease states and immunological phenotypes. In a later genetic analysis, fewer N-insertions in productive TCRs were reported among donors in an Asian-associated ancestry cluster than the roughly 700-donor mean. Because some donors lacked HLA typing at each locus, the association tests relied only on the typed subset. Across donors, most TCR sequences were observed very rarely, whereas some public TCRs were present in many individuals. A cluster of highly shared sequence variants was judged likely to represent a technical artifact of the sequencing pipeline. The 87-base-pair reads could not distinguish some IMGT-functional V segments, including TRBV6-2 and TRBV6-3, so those segments were excluded. In this cohort, only TCR beta chains were sequenced, and detectable features were limited by the absence of alpha or paired-chain data. Immune exposure information for the cohort was limited to CMV serostatus. Correlated functional status among segregating V segments might be attributable to linkage disequilibrium, but an unknown experimental factor could not be ruled out. Because counts were too low, some 17 rarely observed V segments, including chromosome 9 orphons, were excluded from the earlier analysis of 587 of the donors. In a later analysis, HLA-associated TCR beta chains showed more clonal expansion and lower generation probabilities than non-associated chains that were equally common. Sequencing depth was assumed to be roughly uniform across donors in the presence/absence analyses, though that assumption may not hold. In both the original and validation cohorts, the classifier was reported to diagnose cytomegalovirus status with high specificity and sensitivity. When HLA alleles, especially DR and DQ, strongly co-occurred, TCR associations were difficult to assign to individual alleles. In a later analysis, most CMV-associated TCR beta chains were found to appear HLA-restricted, with HLA associations seemingly driven largely by CMV exposure. In an earlier analysis of 587 of the donors, most TCR beta V segments appeared in productive rearrangements about 90% or about 30% of the time, broadly matching IMGT annotations. In the study, around 150 TCR beta chains were listed as associated with cytomegalovirus. In vitro tests confirmed that three of the cytomegalovirus-associated TCR beta chains recognize cytomegalovirus antigens. In a later analysis, TCR association rates were found to vary across HLA loci, with the most associated TCRs seen for DRB1 alleles and the fewest for HLA-C alleles. In a later genetic analysis, a missense DCLRE1C variant was associated with V-gene and J-gene trimming of TCR beta chains, and the association was replicated in an independent cohort. A later analysis associated 15,000 to 20,000 TCR beta sequences with specific HLA alleles at a false discovery rate of 0.05. A later analysis reported that several top co-occurrence clusters appeared linked to parvovirus B19, influenza, CMV and Epstein-Barr virus. A further reported finding was that TCR beta sequences accurately predicted the HLA-A and HLA-B alleles for most subjects in the first cohort.

As concerns this clone: Its antigen is currently not known. Qualities for individual bases were not recorded, and no much larger clone is one base off. Other nucleotide sequences in the sample specify the same CDR3.

The cohort comprised more than 550 healthy bone marrow donors. At the time of sampling, every cohort member was nominally healthy, though immune exposures that went unrecorded were likely present. The donor was CMV seronegative and was included in the group of 352 seronegative cohort members. Every donor gave a peripheral blood sample, and the peripheral blood mononuclear cells from that sample were used for TCR beta sequencing. Genomic DNA was extracted from the blood cell samples with the Qiagen DNeasy Blood Extraction Kit. Libraries were constructed by the immunoSEQ multiplex PCR assay. The multiplex PCR relied on a mix of 60 forward primers for TCR Vbeta segments and 13 reverse primers for TCR Jbeta segments. A multiplex PCR assay on genomic DNA amplified the CDR3 region of rearranged TCR beta genes. On the Illumina HiSeq System, the amplified TCR beta libraries were sequenced as 87-base-pair reads. The paper's data handling went like this. In a later analysis, 80 million or so unique TCR beta chains were counted across the approximately 640 repertoires, and around 11 million of these chains were shared by at least two donors. Raw reads were error-corrected and collapsed into unique sequences with a nearest-neighbor algorithm that merged closely related sequences to remove PCR and sequencing errors. To assign V, D and J gene segments, CDR3 sequences were aligned to IMGT reference sequences. For a sequence to be retained, a match of at least six nucleotides to both a V gene segment and a J gene segment was required. A rearrangement was called productive if the CDR3 had no stop codons and remained in frame with V and J, and every other rearrangement was called non-productive. CDR3 was defined according to IMGT convention as the region running from the second conserved V-encoded cysteine to the conserved J-encoded phenylalanine. In an earlier analysis of approximately 590 of the donors, sequences lacking an unambiguous match to a single V gene segment were excluded. An earlier analysis of 550 to 650 of the donors classified V segments as functional when productive rearrangements were above 56.7% and as segregating when the standard deviation between donors was above 5%. A statistical classification framework was developed to diagnose cytomegalovirus status using the catalog of TCR beta chain sequences. In a later analysis, V and J genes were assigned by comparing TCR nucleotide sequences against IMGT/GENE-DB human TR gene sequences. In a later analysis, CDR3 sequences and most-parsimonious VDJ recombination scenarios were assigned using the TCRdist pipeline. In a later analysis, each TCR beta chain was defined by its CDR3 amino acid sequence together with its V-gene family, and reads lacking a unique V-gene family were excluded. A later analysis removed several hundred highly shared, low-generation-probability nucleotide sequences to deal with suspected cross-contamination and a sequencing artifact. For each public chain, a later analysis derived a clonal expansion index from normalized ranks of inferred template counts within each repertoire. In a later analysis, generation probabilities were computed with a VDJ recombination model fitted to out-of-frame rearrangements, and the resulting probabilities were checked against IGoR. Hypergeometric tests were used in a later analysis to score TCR-TCR, TCR-HLA and TCR-CMV co-occurrence, with a repertoire-size bias correction applied to the TCR pairs. False discovery rates were estimated in a later analysis by permuting HLA or CMV assignments 20 times. In a later analysis, co-occurring TCRs were grouped with DBSCAN, and TCRdist sequence similarity was added when clustering was performed within HLA-allele-positive subsets. Co-occurrence clustering excluded repertoires with fewer than 30,000 or more than 120,000 public chains, plus five with anomalous nucleotide sharing. TCRdb re-hosts the immuneACCESS table, in-frame sequences only. Its copies lack some clones; in the studies checked, an unresolved V gene accounts for under half of them, and the cause for the rest is not known. The V and J calls and clone size were taken over from that table, and D and trimming were inferred from the DNA. This sample gives about 140,000 clones in total; about three quarters of them show up just once. 1.5% to 2% of the sample comes from the top ten.

CDR1 SGHRS and CDR2 YFSETQ were looked up in the germline V gene. Unmatched junction bases come to 1, with V trimmed by 0 bases and J by 4 bases. Reading from cysteine to phenylalanine, the CDR3 counts 15 amino acids. Of all the DNA, just the CDR3 is kept, 45 bases in frame from base 1. The chain uses TRBV5-1 and TRBJ1-5; 10 bases in between match TRBD1. The sample comprised PBMCs. This receptor was identified in a man aged 40-49 years in good health and CMV-seronegative. This receptor carries the CDR3 CASSLGTGGNQPQHF. The DNA sequence is as follows: TGCGCCAGCAGCTTGGGGACAGGGGGAAATCAGCCCCAGCATTTT.